Listed below are T cell receptor beta chains from one sample, sequenced in a study of radiotherapy plus CTLA-4 blockade in lung cancer. Here immunoSEQ multiplex PCR was the method, and the copy in TCRdb shows in-frame clones only, minus some. This sample has 100,000 or so clones, with around 83% found just once. Sequencing used peripheral blood, obtained from a patient treated with radiotherapy plus ipilimumab. The receptors stem from a human donor with non-small cell lung cancer that progressed on radiotherapy plus ipilimumab. Each CDR3 is given with its conserved first and last residue. A D gene is named only where the DNA matches it firmly. Part of the rows lack a size; the others show once, few, many or a class for expanded clones.

j_gene | d_gene | abundance | v_gene | CDR3nt | CDR3aa
TRBJ2-5 | . | . | TRBV13 | TGTGCCAGCAGCTTAGCAGAAGAGACCCAGTACTTC | CASSLAEETQYF
TRBJ2-7 | . | . | TRBV11-2 | TGTGCCAGCAGCAAGGAACTAGCCCAGAATTACGAGCAGTACTTC | CASSKELAQNYEQYF
TRBJ2-7 | TRBD2 | . | TRBV19 | TGTGCCAGTAGTATAGCGGGAGGCTACGAGCAGTACTTC | CASSIAGGYEQYF
TRBJ1-1 | . | . | TRBV4-2 | TGTGCCAGCAGCCCCCGACTTGGTACTGAAGCTTTCTTT | CASSPRLGTEAFF
TRBJ2-1 | . | . | TRBV6-1 | TGTGCCAGCAGTGAAGGCGCGTCCTACAATGAGCAGTTCTTC | CASSEGASYNEQFF
TRBJ1-2 | . | . | TRBV29-1 | TGCAGCGTTGAAGATCTCTGGGGGAACTATGGCTACACCTTC | CSVEDLWGNYGYTF
TRBJ1-5 | . | . | TRBV5-1 | TGCGCCAGCAGCCCCATTTCCGGGGAATATCAGCCCCAGCATTTT | CASSPISGEYQPQHF
TRBJ2-7 | TRBD1 | . | TRBV10-3 | TGTGCCATCAAACAGGGGTTGTTCAACGAGCAGTACTTC | CAIKQGLFNEQYF
TRBJ2-3 | TRBD2 | . | TRBV5-1 | TGCGCCAGTCACCTAGCGGGATCAAGCACAGATACGCAGTATTTT | CASHLAGSSTDTQYF
TRBJ1-5 | . | . | TRBV7-2 | TGTGCCAGCAGCTTCAGGGATAGCAATCAGCCCCAGCATTTT | CASSFRDSNQPQHF
TRBJ2-7 | TRBD2 | . | TRBV6-5 | TGTGCCAGCAGTTCCCTCGGGGGGGCGGGCGAGCAGTACTTC | CASSSLGGAGEQYF
TRBJ2-7 | TRBD1 | . | TRBV6-1 | TGTGCCAGCAGTGAAGGGGTTAGGGACAGGGGCTTCTACGAGCAGTACTTC | CASSEGVRDRGFYEQYF
TRBJ1-5 | . | . | TRBV5-3 | TGTGCCAGAATTTTCGCCGGAAAGCCCCAGCATTTT | CARIFAGKPQHF
TRBJ2-1 | TRBD2 | . | TRBV5-1 | TGCGCCAGCAGCTTGGGCTCAGCGGGAGGGCCCCTTGAGCAGTTCTTC | CASSLGSAGGPLEQFF
TRBJ2-3 | TRBD1 | . | TRBV10-3 | TGTGCCATCAGTGAGACACCCGGGACAGGGCCAGATACGCAGTATTTT | CAISETPGTGPDTQYF
TRBJ2-1 | TRBD2 | few | TRBV10-1 | TGCGCCAGCGGGCTAGCGGTCAATGAGCAGTTCTTC | CASGLAVNEQFF
TRBJ2-1 | TRBD2 | . | TRBV5-1 | TGCGCCAGCAGCTCGGGACTACTAAACAATGAGCAGTTCTTC | CASSSGLLNNEQFF
TRBJ2-1 | . | . | TRBV12-1 | TGTGCCAGCTTACGAGGACTGTCTGTCTCCTACAATGAGCAGTTCTTC | CASLRGLSVSYNEQFF
TRBJ1-2 | . | . | TRBV29-1 | TGCAGCGTAAATGGCTACACCTTC | CSVNGYTF
TRBJ2-5 | . | . | TRBV30 | TGTGCCTGGAGCGGCGAGTCTGGGGCCGTTCGAAAGGGGACCCAGTACTTC | CAWSGESGAVRKGTQYF
TRBJ1-2 | . | . | TRBV6-6 | TGTGCCAGTAGACCCTGGGGTCCCGGAGATTATGGCTACACCTTC | CASRPWGPGDYGYTF
TRBJ1-3 | . | once | TRBV6-5 | TGTGCCAGCAGCCTCAGGGGTTCGGGAAACACCATATATTTT | CASSLRGSGNTIYF
TRBJ1-4 | . | few | TRBV9 | TGTGCCAGTTCTAAGACACTGTATGAAAAACTGTTTTTT | CASSKTLYEKLFF
TRBJ2-5 | . | . | TRBV4-1 | TGCGCCAGCAGCCAAGTCGACAGCCAAGAGACCCAGTACTTC | CASSQVDSQETQYF
TRBJ1-1 | . | . | TRBV29-1 | TGCAGCGTTGCTTACAGGGCGGACACTGAAGCTTTCTTT | CSVAYRADTEAFF
TRBJ2-5 | . | . | TRBV7-3 | TGTGCCAGCAGCCCCGGAAGTACTTTCCAAGAGACCCAGTACTTC | CASSPGSTFQETQYF
TRBJ2-2 | TRBD2 | . | TRBV30 | TGTGCCCGATCGTCGGCTAGCGGGTACACGAACACCGGGGAGCTGTTTTTT | CARSSASGYTNTGELFF
TRBJ1-1 | . | . | TRBV7-9 | TGTGCCAGCAGCTTAGACAGTTTAGGCACTGAAGCTTTCTTT | CASSLDSLGTEAFF
TRBJ2-3 | TRBD2 | . | TRBV4-1 | TGCGCCAGCAGCCAGGACGGTTCGGGCGGGGGGGCAGATACGCAGTATTTT | CASSQDGSGGGADTQYF
TRBJ2-3 | . | . | TRBV10-2 | TGCGCCAGCGGCCCGGTAGATACGCAGTATTTT | CASGPVDTQYF
TRBJ2-2 | TRBD2 | . | TRBV7-9 | TGTGCCAGCAGCTTTGGACTAGCGGATAACACCGGGGAGCTGTTTTTT | CASSFGLADNTGELFF
TRBJ1-1 | . | . | TRBV5-4 | TGTGCCAGCAGCTTGGCGGGGGGCGCGGTCCATCGCACTGAAGCTTTCTTT | CASSLAGGAVHRTEAFF
TRBJ2-5 | TRBD1 | . | TRBV5-8 | TGTGCCAGCAGCCTAAGGGGGACAGGCCAAGAGACCCAGTACTTC | CASSLRGTGQETQYF
TRBJ2-1 | TRBD2 | . | TRBV7-9 | TGTGCCAGCAGGCGCCCTATAGCGGGGGCGACCTACAATGAGCAGTTCTTC | CASRRPIAGATYNEQFF
TRBJ1-5 | . | . | TRBV5-5 | TGTGCCAGCAGCTTTCAGACGGATCAGCCCCAGCATTTT | CASSFQTDQPQHF
TRBJ2-7 | TRBD2 | once | TRBV14 | TGTGCCAGCAGCCAAGCCGCACTAGCGGGAGAGGTGGAGCAGTACTTC | CASSQAALAGEVEQYF
TRBJ2-7 | TRBD2 | . | TRBV5-1 | TGCGCCAGCAGCCTGACTAGCGGGAGAGAGCAGTACTTC | CASSLTSGREQYF
TRBJ2-3 | . | . | TRBV29-1 | TGCAGCGTTGAAGGGGGGCCTAGCGGACGCACAGATGCGCAGTATTTT | CSVEGGPSGRTDAQYF
TRBJ2-1 | . | . | TRBV9 | TGTGCCAGCAGTCAACCGCGGACTAACTCCTACAATGAGCAGTTCTTC | CASSQPRTNSYNEQFF
TRBJ1-3 | TRBD1 | . | TRBV6-1 | TGTGCCAGCAGTGAAGGAGGGACAGGAGGAAACACCATATATTTT | CASSEGGTGGNTIYF